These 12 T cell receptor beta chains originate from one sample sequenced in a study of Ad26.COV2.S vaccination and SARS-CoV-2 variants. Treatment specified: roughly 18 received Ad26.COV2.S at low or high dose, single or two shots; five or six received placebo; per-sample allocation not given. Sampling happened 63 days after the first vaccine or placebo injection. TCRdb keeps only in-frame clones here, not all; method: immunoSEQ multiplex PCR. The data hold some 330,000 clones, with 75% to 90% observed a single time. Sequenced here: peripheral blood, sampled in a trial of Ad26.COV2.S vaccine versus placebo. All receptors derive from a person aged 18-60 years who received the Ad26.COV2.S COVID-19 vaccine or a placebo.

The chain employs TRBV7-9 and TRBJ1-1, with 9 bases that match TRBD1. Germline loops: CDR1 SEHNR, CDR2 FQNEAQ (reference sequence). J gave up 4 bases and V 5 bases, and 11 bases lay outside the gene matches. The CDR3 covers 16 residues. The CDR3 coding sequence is TGTGCCAGCAGCCTAGGCACCGCGACAGGGGGCACTGAAGCTTTCTTT. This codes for CASSLGTATGGTEAFF.

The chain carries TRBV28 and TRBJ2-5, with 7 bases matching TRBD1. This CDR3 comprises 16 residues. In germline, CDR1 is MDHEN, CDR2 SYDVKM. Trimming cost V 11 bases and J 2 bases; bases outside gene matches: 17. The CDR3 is CAATNGDRRGQETQYF. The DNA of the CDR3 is TGTGCCGCAACGAATGGGGACAGAAGGGGACAAGAGACCCAGTACTTC.

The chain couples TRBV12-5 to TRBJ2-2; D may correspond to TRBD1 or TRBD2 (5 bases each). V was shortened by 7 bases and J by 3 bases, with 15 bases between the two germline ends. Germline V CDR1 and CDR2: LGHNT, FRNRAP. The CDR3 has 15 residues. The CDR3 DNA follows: TGTGCTAGTGCCCTCTCTTTGGGGGACACCGGGGAGCTGTTTTTT. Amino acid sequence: CASALSLGDTGELFF.

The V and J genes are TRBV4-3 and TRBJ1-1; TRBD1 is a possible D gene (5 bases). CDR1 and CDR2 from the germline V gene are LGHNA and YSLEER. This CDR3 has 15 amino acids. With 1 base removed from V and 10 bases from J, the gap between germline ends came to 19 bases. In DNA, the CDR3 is TGCGCCAGCAGCCAAGGCCAGGGAGGAGTAATGATAGCTTTCTTT. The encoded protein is CASSQGQGGVMIAFF.

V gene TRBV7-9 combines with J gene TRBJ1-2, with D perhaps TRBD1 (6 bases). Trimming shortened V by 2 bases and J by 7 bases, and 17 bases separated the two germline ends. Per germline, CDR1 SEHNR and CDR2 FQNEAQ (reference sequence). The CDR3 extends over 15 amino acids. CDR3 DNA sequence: TGTGCCAGCAGCTTAAGAGGGAGACAGGCGAGTGGCTACACCTTC. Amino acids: CASSLRGRQASGYTF.

CDR3 amino acids: CASSISTGGEAFF. The CDR3 nucleotides are TGTGCCAGCAGTATCTCCACAGGGGGCGAAGCTTTCTTT. The rearrangement joins TRBV25-1 to TRBJ1-1, with 9 bases matching TRBD1. Germline V gene sequence: CDR1 MGHDK, CDR2 SYGVNS. This CDR3 has 13 residues. The junction had 6 bases not matched to a gene; V was cut back by 5 bases and J by 8 bases.

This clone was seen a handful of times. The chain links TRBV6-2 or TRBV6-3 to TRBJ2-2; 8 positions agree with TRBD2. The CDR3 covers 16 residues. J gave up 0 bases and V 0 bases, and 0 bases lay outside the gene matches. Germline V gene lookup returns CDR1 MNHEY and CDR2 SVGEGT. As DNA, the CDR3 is TGTGCCAGCAGTTACTCGCGGGAGGCGAACACCGGGGAGCTGTTTTTT. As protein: CASSYSREANTGELFF.

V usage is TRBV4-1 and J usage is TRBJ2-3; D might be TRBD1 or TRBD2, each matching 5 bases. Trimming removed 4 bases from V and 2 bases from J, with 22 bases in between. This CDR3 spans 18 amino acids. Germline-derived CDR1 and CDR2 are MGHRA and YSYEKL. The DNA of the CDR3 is TGCGCCAGCAGCCCAAGAGGTGCGGCGGGTGGGGCCACAGATACGCAGTATTTT. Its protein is CASSPRGAAGGATDTQYF.

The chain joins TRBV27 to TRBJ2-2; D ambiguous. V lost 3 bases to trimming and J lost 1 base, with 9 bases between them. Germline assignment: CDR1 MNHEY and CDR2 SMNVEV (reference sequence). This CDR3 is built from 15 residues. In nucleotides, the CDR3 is TGTGCCAGCAGTTTGATCCCCGAGAACACCGGGGAGCTGTTTTTT. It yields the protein CASSLIPENTGELFF.

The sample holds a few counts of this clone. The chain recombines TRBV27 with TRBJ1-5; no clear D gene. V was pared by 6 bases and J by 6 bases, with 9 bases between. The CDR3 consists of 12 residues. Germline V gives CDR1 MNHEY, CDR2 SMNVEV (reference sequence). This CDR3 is CASRPPGQPQHF. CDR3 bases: TGTGCCAGCAGGCCTCCGGGTCAGCCCCAGCATTTT.

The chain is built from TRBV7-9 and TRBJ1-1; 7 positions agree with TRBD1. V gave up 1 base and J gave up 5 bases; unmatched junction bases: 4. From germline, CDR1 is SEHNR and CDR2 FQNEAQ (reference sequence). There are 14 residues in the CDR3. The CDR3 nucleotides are TGTGCCAGCAGCTTAGTACAGGGGCAGACTGAAGCTTTCTTT. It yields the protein CASSLVQGQTEAFF.

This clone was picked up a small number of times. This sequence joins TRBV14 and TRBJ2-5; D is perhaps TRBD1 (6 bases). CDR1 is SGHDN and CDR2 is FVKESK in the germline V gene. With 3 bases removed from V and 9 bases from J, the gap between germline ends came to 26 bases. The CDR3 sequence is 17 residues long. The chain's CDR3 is CASSHYTPGHLGAAQYF. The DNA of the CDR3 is TGTGCCAGCAGCCATTATACTCCGGGACACCTGGGGGCGGCCCAGTACTTC.